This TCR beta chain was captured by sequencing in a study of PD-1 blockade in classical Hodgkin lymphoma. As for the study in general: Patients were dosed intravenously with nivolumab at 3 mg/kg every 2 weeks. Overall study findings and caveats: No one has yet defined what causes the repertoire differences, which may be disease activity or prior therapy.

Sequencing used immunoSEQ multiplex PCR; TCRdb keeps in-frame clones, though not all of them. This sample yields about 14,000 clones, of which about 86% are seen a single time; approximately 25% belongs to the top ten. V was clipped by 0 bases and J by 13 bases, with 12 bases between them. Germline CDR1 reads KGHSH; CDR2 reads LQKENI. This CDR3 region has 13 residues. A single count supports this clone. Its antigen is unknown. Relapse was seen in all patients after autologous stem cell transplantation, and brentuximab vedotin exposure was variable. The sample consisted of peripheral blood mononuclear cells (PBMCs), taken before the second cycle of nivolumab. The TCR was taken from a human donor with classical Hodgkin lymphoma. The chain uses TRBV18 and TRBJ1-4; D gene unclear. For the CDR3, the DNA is TGTGCCAGCTCACCACCGGAGGGTTTAACACTGTTTTTT. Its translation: CASSPPEGLTLFF.